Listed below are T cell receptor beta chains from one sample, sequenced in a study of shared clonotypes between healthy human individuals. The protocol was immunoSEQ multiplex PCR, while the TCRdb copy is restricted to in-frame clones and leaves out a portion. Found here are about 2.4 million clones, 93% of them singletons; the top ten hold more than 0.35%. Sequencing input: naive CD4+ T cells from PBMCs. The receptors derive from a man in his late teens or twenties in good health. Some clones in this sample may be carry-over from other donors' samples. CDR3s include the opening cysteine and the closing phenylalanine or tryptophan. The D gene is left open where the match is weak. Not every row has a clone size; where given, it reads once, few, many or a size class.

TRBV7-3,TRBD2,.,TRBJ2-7,CASSLIARGLAGEQYF,TGTGCCAGCAGCTTAATAGCGAGGGGACTAGCGGGAGAGCAGTACTTC
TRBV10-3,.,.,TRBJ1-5,CAISESEAFVQPQHF,TGTGCCATCAGTGAGTCGGAGGCATTCGTTCAGCCCCAGCATTTT
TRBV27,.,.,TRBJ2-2,CASSLLARPPITGELFF,TGTGCCAGCAGTTTATTGGCTCGACCGCCTATTACCGGGGAGCTGTTTTTT
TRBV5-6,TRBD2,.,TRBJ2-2,CASSLSLAAAGELFF,TGTGCCAGCAGCTTGAGTCTAGCGGCAGCCGGGGAGCTGTTTTTT
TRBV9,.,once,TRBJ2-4,CASSSDSVSNIQYF,TGTGCCAGCTCTTCGGACAGCGTATCGAACATTCAGTACTTC
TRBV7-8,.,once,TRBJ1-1,CASSLAGAEAFF,TGTGCCAGCAGCTTAGCAGGGGCTGAAGCTTTCTTT
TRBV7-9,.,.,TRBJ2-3,CASSLAVPASTDTQYF,TGTGCCAGCAGCTTAGCTGTGCCAGCTAGCACAGATACGCAGTATTTT
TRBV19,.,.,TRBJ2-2,CASSISGPSTGELFF,TGTGCCAGTAGTATTTCAGGGCCGAGCACCGGGGAGCTGTTTTTT
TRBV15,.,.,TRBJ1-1,CATSAGSMNTEAFF,TGTGCCACCAGTGCTGGGAGCATGAACACTGAAGCTTTCTTT
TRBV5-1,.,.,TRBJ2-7,CASGLRRERRVWYEQYF,TGCGCCAGCGGGCTACGGCGGGAAAGGAGGGTTTGGTACGAGCAGTACTTC
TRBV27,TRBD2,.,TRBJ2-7,CASANSGSTDEQYF,TGTGCCAGCGCCAATAGCGGGAGCACCGACGAGCAGTACTTC
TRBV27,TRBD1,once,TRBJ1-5,CASGHRGDSNQPQHF,TGTGCCAGCGGCCACAGGGGGGACAGCAATCAGCCCCAGCATTTT
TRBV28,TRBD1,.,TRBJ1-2,CATSTGVYGYTF,TGTGCCACCTCTACAGGGGTTTATGGCTACACCTTC
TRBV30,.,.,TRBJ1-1,CAWSPRNTEAFF,TGTGCCTGGAGCCCTCGTAACACTGAAGCTTTCTTT
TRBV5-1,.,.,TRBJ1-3,CASSAAGAGNTIYF,TGCGCCAGCAGCGCCGCGGGGGCTGGAAACACCATATATTTT
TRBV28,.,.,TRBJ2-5,CASSSPGTQETQYF,TGTGCCAGCAGTTCTCCCGGGACACAAGAGACCCAGTACTTC
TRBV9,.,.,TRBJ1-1,CASSVSFDTEAFF,TGTGCCAGCAGCGTATCGTTTGACACTGAAGCTTTCTTT
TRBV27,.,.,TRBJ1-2,CASSKSGYYGYTF,TGTGCCAGCAGTAAGTCAGGGTACTATGGCTACACCTTC
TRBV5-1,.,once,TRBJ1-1,CASSWSGTEAFF,TGCGCCAGCAGCTGGTCCGGGACCGAAGCTTTCTTT
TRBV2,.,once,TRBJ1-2,CASSVAGRAGERTF,TGTGCCAGCAGTGTCGCGGGCAGGGCAGGAGAACGCACCTTC
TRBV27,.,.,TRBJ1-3,CASSFRGISGNTIYF,TGTGCCAGCAGTTTCAGGGGAATCTCTGGAAACACCATATATTTT
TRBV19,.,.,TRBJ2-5,CASSMSQQETQYF,TGTGCCAGTAGTATGTCACAGCAAGAGACCCAGTACTTC
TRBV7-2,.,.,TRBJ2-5,CASSSGTQQETQYF,TGTGCCAGCAGCTCCGGGACACAACAAGAGACCCAGTACTTC
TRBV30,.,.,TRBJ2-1,CAWSRGGYNEQFF,TGTGCCTGGAGTCGGGGCGGATACAATGAGCAGTTCTTC
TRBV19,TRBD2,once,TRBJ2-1,CASSRTSGINEQFF,TGTGCCAGTAGCCGGACTAGCGGGATAAATGAGCAGTTCTTC
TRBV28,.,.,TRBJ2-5,CASTPLGRAQETQYF,TGTGCCAGCACCCCACTGGGTAGGGCCCAAGAGACCCAGTACTTC
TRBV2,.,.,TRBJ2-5,CASTLRLQETQYF,TGTGCCAGCACTCTCAGATTACAAGAGACCCAGTACTTC
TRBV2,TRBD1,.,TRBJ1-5,CASSLRDSGQPQHF,TGTGCCAGCAGCCTCCGGGACAGCGGGCAGCCCCAGCATTTT
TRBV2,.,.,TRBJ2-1,CASGTELSSYNEQFF,TGTGCCAGCGGTACGGAACTAAGCTCCTACAATGAGCAGTTCTTC
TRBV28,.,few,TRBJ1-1,CASSLQNTEAFF,TGTGCCAGCAGTCTCCAGAACACTGAAGCTTTCTTT
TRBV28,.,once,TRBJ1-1,CASSTPAGGTEAFF,TGTGCCAGCAGTACTCCCGCGGGGGGCACTGAAGCTTTCTTT
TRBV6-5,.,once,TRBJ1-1,CASSRPPGPNTEAFF,TGTGCCAGCAGTCGACCACCGGGACCGAACACTGAAGCTTTCTTT
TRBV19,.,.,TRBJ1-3,CASRSWGGAGNTIYF,TGTGCCAGTCGATCTTGGGGGGGCGCTGGAAACACCATATATTTT
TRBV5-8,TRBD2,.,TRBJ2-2,CASSLFTGGDTGELFF,TGTGCCAGCAGCTTGTTTACGGGAGGAGACACCGGGGAGCTGTTTTTT
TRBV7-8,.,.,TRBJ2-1,CASSLGTLFEQFF,TGTGCCAGCAGCTTAGGGACCCTATTTGAGCAGTTCTTC
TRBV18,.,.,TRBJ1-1,CASSPRQANTEAFF,TGTGCCAGCTCACCCCGACAGGCCAACACTGAAGCTTTCTTT
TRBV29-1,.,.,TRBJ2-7,CSVEVGGTYEQYF,TGCAGCGTTGAAGTCGGCGGCACCTACGAGCAGTACTTC
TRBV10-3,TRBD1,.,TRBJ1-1,CAISRGGEGEAFF,TGTGCCATCTCGCGAGGGGGCGAGGGTGAAGCTTTCTTT
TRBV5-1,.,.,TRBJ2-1,CASSRGTSNEQFF,TGCGCCAGCAGCCGGGGGACTTCCAATGAGCAGTTCTTC
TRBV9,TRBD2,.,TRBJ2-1,CASSVIPGTSRNEQFF,TGTGCCAGCAGCGTAATCCCCGGGACTAGCCGGAATGAGCAGTTCTTC
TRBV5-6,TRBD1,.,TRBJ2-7,CASSLETGGLNEQYF,TGTGCCAGCAGCTTGGAGACAGGGGGATTGAACGAGCAGTACTTC
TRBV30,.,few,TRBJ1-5,CAWGTFGNQPQHF,TGTGCCTGGGGGACATTTGGCAATCAGCCCCAGCATTTT
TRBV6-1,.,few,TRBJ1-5,CASSEAGLGPQHF,TGTGCCAGCAGTGAAGCGGGCCTTGGGCCCCAGCATTTT
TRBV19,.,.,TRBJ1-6,CASSIRSWGATLHF,TGTGCCAGTAGTATTCGCAGTTGGGGTGCCACCCTCCACTTT
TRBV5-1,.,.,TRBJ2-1,CASRQDYNEQFF,TGCGCCAGCAGACAGGACTACAATGAGCAGTTCTTC
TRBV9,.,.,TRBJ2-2,CASSELSKTTGELFF,TGTGCCAGCAGCGAGTTAAGTAAGACGACCGGGGAGCTGTTTTTT
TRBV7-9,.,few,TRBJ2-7,CASSPNVGEQYF,TGTGCCAGCAGCCCGAACGTGGGGGAGCAGTACTTC
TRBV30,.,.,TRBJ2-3,CAWSVASGTDTQYF,TGTGCCTGGAGTGTGGCTAGCGGCACAGATACGCAGTATTTT
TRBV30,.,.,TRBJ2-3,CARRASSTDTQYF,TGTGCCCGCCGGGCATCTAGCACAGATACGCAGTATTTT
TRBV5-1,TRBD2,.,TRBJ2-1,CASSQLAGSRNEQFF,TGCGCCAGCAGCCAGCTAGCGGGTTCCCGAAATGAGCAGTTCTTC
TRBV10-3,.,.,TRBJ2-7,CASNFGGSYEQYF,TGTGCCAGTAATTTCGGGGGCTCCTACGAGCAGTACTTC
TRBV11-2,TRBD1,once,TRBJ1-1,CASSQGQGLYTEAFF,TGTGCCAGCAGCCAAGGACAGGGTTTATACACTGAAGCTTTCTTT
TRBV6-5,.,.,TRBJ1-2,CASSRSYPNYGYTF,TGTGCCAGCAGTCGGAGCTACCCTAACTATGGCTACACCTTC
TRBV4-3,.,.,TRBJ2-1,CASSQVEQLLYNEQFF,TGCGCCAGCAGCCAAGTGGAACAGCTTCTTTACAATGAGCAGTTCTTC
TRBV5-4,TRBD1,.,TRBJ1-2,CASSVTGGTGYTF,TGTGCCAGCAGCGTGACAGGGGGCACTGGCTACACCTTC
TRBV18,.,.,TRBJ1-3,CASSPLAARGNTIYF,TGTGCCAGCTCACCTTTGGCTGCGAGGGGAAACACCATATATTTT
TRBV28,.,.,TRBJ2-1,CASRPVWARSSYNEQFF,TGTGCCAGCAGGCCCGTGTGGGCGAGGAGCTCCTACAATGAGCAGTTCTTC
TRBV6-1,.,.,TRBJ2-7,CASSGDRGTYEQYF,TGTGCCAGCAGTGGGGACCGGGGAACCTACGAGCAGTACTTC
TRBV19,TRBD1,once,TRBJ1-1,CATDRQGANTEAFF,TGTGCCACCGACAGACAGGGGGCTAACACTGAAGCTTTCTTT